This entry concerns a single TCR beta chain. The data are from a study of CD8 T cells in Susac syndrome. The CDR3 has 13 amino acids. CDR1 is SQVTM and CDR2 is ANQGSEA in the germline V gene. V lost 3 bases and J lost 2, with 11 bases in between. It was with random hexamers that about 0.45 to 1 ug RNA was reverse transcribed. Each CDR3 protein gets one entry after TCRdb re-called the immunoSEQ multiplex PCR reads with MiXCR. The sample lists 250,000 to 300,000 distinct CDR3 sequences; more than 75% were seen once. Input material: CD8+ T cells from PBMCs. The origin of this receptor is a human donor with multiple sclerosis. The V call is TRBV29-1, the J call TRBJ2-7; D uncertain. DNA for the CDR3: TGCAGCGTTGAGGCTGGGCAACCCTACGAGCAGTACTTC. As protein: CSVEAGQPYEQYF.